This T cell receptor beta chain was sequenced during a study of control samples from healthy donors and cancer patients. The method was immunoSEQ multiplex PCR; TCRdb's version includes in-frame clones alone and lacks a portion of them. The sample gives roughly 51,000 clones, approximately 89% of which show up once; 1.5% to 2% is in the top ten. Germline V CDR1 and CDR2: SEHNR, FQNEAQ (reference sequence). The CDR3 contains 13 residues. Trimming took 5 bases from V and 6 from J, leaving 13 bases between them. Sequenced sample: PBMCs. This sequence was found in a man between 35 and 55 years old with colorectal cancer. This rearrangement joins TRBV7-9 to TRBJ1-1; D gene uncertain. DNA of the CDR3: TGTGCCAGCAGCCCTAGTTTGGTGGCTGAAGCTTTCTTT. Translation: CASSPSLVAEAFF.